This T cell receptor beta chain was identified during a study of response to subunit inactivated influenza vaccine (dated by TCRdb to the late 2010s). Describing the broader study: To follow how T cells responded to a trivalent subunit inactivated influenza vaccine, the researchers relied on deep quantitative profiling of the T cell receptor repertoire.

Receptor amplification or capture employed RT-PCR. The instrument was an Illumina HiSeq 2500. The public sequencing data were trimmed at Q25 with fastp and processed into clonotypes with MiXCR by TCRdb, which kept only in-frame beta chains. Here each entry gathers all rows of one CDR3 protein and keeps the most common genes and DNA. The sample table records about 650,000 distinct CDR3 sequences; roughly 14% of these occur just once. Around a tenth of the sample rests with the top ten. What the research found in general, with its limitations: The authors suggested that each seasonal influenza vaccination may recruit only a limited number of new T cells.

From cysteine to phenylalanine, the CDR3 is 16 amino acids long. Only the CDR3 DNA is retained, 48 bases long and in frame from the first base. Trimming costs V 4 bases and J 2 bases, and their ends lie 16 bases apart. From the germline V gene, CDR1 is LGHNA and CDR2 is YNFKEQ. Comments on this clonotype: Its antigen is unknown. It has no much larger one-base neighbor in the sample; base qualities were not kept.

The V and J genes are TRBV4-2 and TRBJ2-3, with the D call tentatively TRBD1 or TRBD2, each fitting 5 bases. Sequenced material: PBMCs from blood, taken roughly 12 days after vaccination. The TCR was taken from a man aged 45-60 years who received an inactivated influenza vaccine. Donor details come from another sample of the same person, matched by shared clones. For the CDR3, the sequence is CASSRESGPSTDTQYF. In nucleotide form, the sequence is TGTGCCAGCAGCCGAGAGTCGGGACCCTCCACAGATACGCAGTATTTT.